This record covers a single T cell receptor beta chain. Trimming cost V 4 bases and J 5 bases; bases outside gene matches: 19. CDR1 LNHDA and CDR2 SQIVND come from the germline V gene (reference sequence). This CDR3 region has 19 residues. As processed by the authors: Estimation of nucleated cell counts relied on the amplification of reference gene primers. Profiling relied on immunoSEQ multiplex PCR, and the TCRdb table lists in-frame clones only, not all of them. V, J and clone size reflect that table, while D and trimming were determined from the DNA. The sample yields some 320,000 clones, roughly 85% seen once. Recruitment covered about 26 US areas and drew participants whose ages spanned roughly 18 to 100 years. Exposed study participants had met a COVID-19 case within 2 weeks before entry. This entry belongs to a study of blood T cell repertoires in COVID-19. Across the study: PBMCs, B-cell-depleted T cells, or T cells provided the cDNA or gDNA that made up the material.

This sequence originates from a woman aged 30 to 39 who had been exposed to COVID-19. This chain links TRBV19 with TRBJ2-1, with 8 positions matching TRBD2. Input material: PBMCs or T cells enriched from blood (not recorded which). For the CDR3, the DNA is TGTGCCAGTAGTAAGGGCCCCCCGCGGGGGGTACGGATTGACAATGAGCAGTTCTTC. Protein sequence: CASSKGPPRGVRIDNEQFF.